These 7 T cell receptor beta chains originate from one sample sequenced in a study of blood T cell repertoires in COVID-19. The table came from immunoSEQ multiplex PCR; TCRdb's copy has only in-frame clones and leaves some out. The sample comprises 130,000 to 150,000 clones, roughly 90% of which are singletons, and 1% to 1.5% rests with the top ten. Sequenced material: PBMCs or T cells enriched from blood (not recorded which). The receptor source for this set is a woman in her thirties with acute COVID-19.

The V call is TRBV28, the J call TRBJ2-5; tentative D call: TRBD2 (5 bases). CDR1 and CDR2 from the germline V gene are MDHEN and SYDVKM. The V and J ends lost 6 bases and 3 bases respectively, with 11 bases between them. The CDR3 covers 13 residues. CDR3 DNA: TGTGCCAGCAGCTGGCGGGCCAAAGAGACCCAGTACTTC. Translated, it gives CASSWRAKETQYF.

The chain is built from TRBV7-3 and TRBJ1-2, with 8 bases identical to TRBD1. CDR1 is SGHTA, CDR2 FQGTGA, per germline. The J segment lost 8 bases and the V segment lost 5 bases, leaving 7 bases of the junction unmatched. This CDR3 contains 13 residues. This CDR3 is CASSGGQGAGYTF. In DNA, the CDR3 is TGTGCCAGCAGCGGAGGACAGGGAGCGGGCTACACCTTC.

The genes are TRBV11-3 and TRBJ2-1, with a weak D call TRBD1 (6 bases). V lost 0 bases and J lost 9, with 9 bases in between. There are 13 residues in the CDR3. Germline-derived CDR1 and CDR2 are SGHNT and YENEEA. The CDR3 DNA sequence: TGTGCCAGCAGCTTAGAGGGGGCAGGTGAGCAGTTCTTC. Protein sequence: CASSLEGAGEQFF.

In the case of this clone: Other DNA sequences in this sample translate to the same CDR3. The chain recombines TRBV5-1 with TRBJ2-7; TRBD2 matches at 11 bases. Trimming cost V 2 bases and J 3 bases; bases outside gene matches: 1. CDR3 length: 14 residues. Germline CDR1 is SGHRS and CDR2 is YFSETQ. The CDR3 DNA reads TGCGCCAGCAGCTTAACTAGCGGGAGCTACGAGCAGTACTTC. This sequence encodes CASSLTSGSYEQYF.

The chain is built from TRBV20-1 and TRBJ2-1; a possible D gene is TRBD1 (6 bases). Germline CDR1 DFQATT, CDR2 SNEGSKA (reference sequence). This CDR3 comprises 11 residues. V lost 7 bases to trimming and J lost 3 bases, with 7 bases between them. In DNA form, the CDR3 reads TGCAGTGGGGGGCTCTACAATGAGCAGTTCTTC. This gives the protein CSGGLYNEQFF.

The genes are TRBV7-2 and TRBJ2-7; D is unresolved. Looked up from germline, CDR1 is SGHTA and CDR2 is FQGNSA. Trimming removed 4 bases from V and 5 bases from J, with 12 bases in between. This CDR3 has 13 amino acids. CDR3 residues: CASSSFPSDEQYF. CDR3 coding DNA: TGTGCCAGCAGCTCGTTCCCTAGTGACGAGCAGTACTTC.

The CDR3 loop reads CASSVDPGYEQYF. DNA for the CDR3: TGTGCCAGCAGCGTAGATCCCGGGTACGAGCAGTACTTC. The chain carries TRBV9 and TRBJ2-7; D remains ambiguous. With 0 bases removed from V and 4 bases from J, the gap between germline ends came to 8 bases. Germline V gives CDR1 SGDLS, CDR2 YYNGEE. The CDR3 is 13 amino acids.